This entry describes one T cell receptor (beta chain). Assay: immunoSEQ multiplex PCR; the TCRdb copy retains only in-frame clones and omits some. The sample holds tens of thousands of clones, roughly four fifths seen once. These data originate in a study of PD-L1 blockade in urothelial cancer. Study-wide context: Patients with male sex and bladder-origin urothelial cancer accounted for most of the roughly 29 enrolled.

The CDR3 has 16 amino acids. Germline V gene data show CDR1 as SGHAT and CDR2 as FQNNGV. With 4 bases clipped from V and 3 bases from J, the junction kept 9 bases outside the gene matches. Sequencing used PBMCs, obtained around atezolizumab (anti-PD-L1) treatment. The V and J genes are TRBV11-2 and TRBJ2-3; 8 nucleotides agree with TRBD2. The receptor's source is an older man with urothelial cancer. The CDR3 loop reads CASSSLGGRSTDTQYF. The CDR3, as DNA: TGTGCCAGCAGCTCCCTCGGCGGGAGGTCGACAGATACGCAGTATTTT. Full variable domain (rest looked up from reference TRBV11-2 and TRBJ2-3): EAGVAQSPRYKIIEKRQSVAFWCNPISGHATLYWYQQILGQGPKLLIQFQNNGVVDDSQLPKDRFSAERLKGVDSTLKIQPAKLEDSAVYLCASSSLGGRSTDTQYFGPGTRLTVL.